This T cell receptor beta chain was recovered during a study of T cell responses to AZD1222 COVID-19 vaccine. Across the whole study: Second doses were pooled across both intervals (about 4 or about 12 weeks).

Clones were read by immunoSEQ multiplex PCR, and TCRdb kept only the in-frame ones, dropping some. The sample holds over 60,000 clones, around 87% seen once. About this clone itself: The antigen is undetermined.

V shed 5 bases and J 6 bases; nucleotides not matched to a gene: 4. The CDR3 is 14 residues long. Germline assignment: CDR1 GTSNPN and CDR2 SVGIG (reference sequence). General observations from the study: Among vaccine-associated CD4 TCRs, coverage spanned spike, with dominance at 160-218 and 743-854. Nearly half of unique spike-specific TCRs reportedly avoided B.1.351 and B.1.1.7 mutated regions.

Source: peripheral blood, taken on day 0 of AZD1222 vaccination. The genes are TRBV30 and TRBJ2-3; 14 nucleotides match TRBD2. The sequence derives from an adult in good health. This chain's CDR3 is CAWRLAGGLDTQYF. The CDR3 DNA follows: TGTGCCTGGCGACTAGCGGGGGGGCTCGATACGCAGTATTTT.